This T cell receptor beta chain was found in a study of vaccination effects on CD4 cells after COVID-19. Germline-derived CDR1 and CDR2 are PRHDT and FYEKMQ (reference sequence). The CDR3 sequence is 16 residues long. Trimming removed 0 bases at V and 4 bases at J, with 15 bases between. ViraFEST assay sequencing came after antigen-specific CD4+ T cells were expanded with viral peptide pools. Investigators separated out CD4+ T cells once 10 days of culture had passed. The person had PCR-confirmed SARS-CoV-2 infection between March and December 2020. Worth noting for this clone: Its target is unknown.

TCRdb's table, derived via immunoSEQ multiplex PCR, lists solely in-frame clones and lacks some. Of tens of thousands of clones in the sample, around 73% were seen once. The material sequenced was CD4+ T cells from PBMCs cultured with HCoV-NL63 spike peptides, taken before COVID-19 vaccination. The chain uses TRBV13 and TRBJ1-2, with D tentatively TRBD1 (6 bases). This clonotype was sampled from a human donor who had a prior SARS-CoV-2 infection. This CDR3 reads CASSLGGGRHGYGYTF. CDR3 coding DNA: TGTGCCAGCAGCTTAGGCGGGGGCAGGCACGGCTATGGCTACACCTTC.